The subject of this entry is one TCR beta chain. The data are from a study of blood T cell repertoires in COVID-19. Trimming took off 7 bases at V and 0 bases at J, with 11 bases between the two ends. Looked up from germline, CDR1 is LNHDA and CDR2 is SQIVND (reference sequence). This CDR3 is 14 amino acids long. Individuals drawn from under 30 US areas were roughly 18 to 95 years old. The repertoire was sequenced with immunoSEQ multiplex PCR; TCRdb's copy has only in-frame clones and lacks some. The data contain about 100,000 clones, 80% to 90% of them singletons. Sequenced sample: PBMCs or T cells enriched from blood (not recorded which). This clonotype originated in a woman aged 50 to 65 who had recovered from COVID-19. V and J are TRBV19 and TRBJ2-3; a possible D gene is TRBD1 (5 bases). The CDR3 here is CASMDITSTDTQYF. The CDR3 nucleotides are TGTGCCAGTATGGACATTACTAGCACAGATACGCAGTATTTT.